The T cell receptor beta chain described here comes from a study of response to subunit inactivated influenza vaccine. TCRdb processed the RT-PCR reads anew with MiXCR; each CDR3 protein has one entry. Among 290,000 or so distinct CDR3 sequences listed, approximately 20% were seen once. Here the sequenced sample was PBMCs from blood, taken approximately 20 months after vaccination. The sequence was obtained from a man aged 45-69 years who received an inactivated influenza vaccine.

The DNA for the CDR3 is TGCGCCAGCAGCCAAGATGGTGACTCGAGCTCCTACAATGAGCAGTTCTTC. As protein: CASSQDGDSSSYNEQFF. V gene TRBV4-3 combines with J gene TRBJ2-1; D unclear. Trimming cost V 0 bases and J 0 bases, with 12 bases left between them. This CDR3 contains 17 residues. The germline gives CDR1 LGHNA, CDR2 YSLEER.